This T cell receptor (beta chain) was recovered during a study of control samples from healthy donors and cancer patients. Generated by immunoSEQ multiplex PCR, the TCRdb table keeps only in-frame clones and is missing some. The table records just over 150,000 clones, roughly 89% of them present only once. Germline values: CDR1 MDHEN, CDR2 SYDVKM. With 6 bases removed from V and 2 bases from J, the gap between germline ends came to 17 bases. This CDR3 has 16 amino acids. The V call is TRBV28, the J call TRBJ2-1; D could derive from TRBD1 or TRBD2 (5 bases each). This receptor was identified in a man aged 30 to 45 in good health. Sequencing was performed on blood. CDR3 nucleotide sequence: TGTGCCAGCAGGCTGCGCTCGGGACCGGCCTACAATGAGCAGTTCTTC. Translated: CASRLRSGPAYNEQFF.